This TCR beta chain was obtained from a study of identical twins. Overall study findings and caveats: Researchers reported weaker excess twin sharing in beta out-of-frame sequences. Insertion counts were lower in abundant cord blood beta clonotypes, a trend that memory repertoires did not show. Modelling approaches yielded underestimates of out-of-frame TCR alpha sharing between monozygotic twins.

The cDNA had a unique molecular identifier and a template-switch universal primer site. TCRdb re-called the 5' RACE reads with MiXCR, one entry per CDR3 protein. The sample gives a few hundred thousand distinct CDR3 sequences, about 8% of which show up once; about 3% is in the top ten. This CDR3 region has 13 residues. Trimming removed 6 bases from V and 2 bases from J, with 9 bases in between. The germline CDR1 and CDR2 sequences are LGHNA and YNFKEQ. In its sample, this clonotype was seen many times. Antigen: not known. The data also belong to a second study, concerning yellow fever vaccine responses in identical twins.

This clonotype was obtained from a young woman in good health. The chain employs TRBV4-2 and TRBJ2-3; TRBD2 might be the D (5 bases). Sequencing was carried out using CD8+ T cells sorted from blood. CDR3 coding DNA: TGTGCCAGCAGTCCAGGACTCACAGATACGCAGTATTTT. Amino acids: CASSPGLTDTQYF.